The following is a T cell receptor beta chain sequence with its context. Its antigen is still unknown. Trimming left V 5 bases short and J 0 bases short, with 13 bases between. The CDR3 totals 15 residues. In germline, CDR1 is SEHNR, CDR2 FQNEAQ (reference sequence). The sample originates from a study of identical twins. A universal primer site arose from template switching, and cDNA bore unique molecular identifiers. TCRdb passed the 5' RACE reads through MiXCR, listing each CDR3 protein once. Counted here are about 200,000 distinct CDR3 sequences, roughly 10% occurring once; the ten biggest clones make up 4.5% to 5.5%. The study, taken as a whole, reports: Surplus twin overlap in beta out-of-frame sequences was less pronounced. Conclusions came from cross-sectional statistical analysis, not from following the same donors. The authors noted that invariant MAIT and iNKT cells could partly confound zero-insertion analyses.

The clonotype originates from a woman aged 18-29 years in good health. The J gene is TRBJ1-1, the V gene TRBV7-9; D is possibly TRBD1 (5 bases). Sequences were obtained from memory (CD45RO+) T cells sorted from blood. The CDR3 nucleotides read TGTGCCAGCAGCACCCAGACAGCCATGAACACTGAAGCTTTCTTT. Its translation: CASSTQTAMNTEAFF.